The clone carrying this T cell receptor beta chain has a count of ten or more. What it binds is not known. These data are taken from a study of T cells after yellow fever vaccination. Turning to the study itself: Fractions of low cell number were prepared using SMART-Seq v4 Ultra Low Input. Study results and caveats: It was a small share of clonotypes that appeared in both CD4 and CD8 compartments. A large majority of primary-vaccination clones showed up again after the booster (approximately 96% CD4, about 90% CD8).

This CDR3 is 14 amino acids long. The germline gives CDR1 KGHSH, CDR2 LQKENI. V lost 6 bases and J 3 bases, leaving 11 bases between the germline ends. Template switching by 5'RACE produced TCR cDNA, adding a universal primer site and UMIs. TCRdb re-called the 5' RACE reads with MiXCR, one entry per CDR3 protein. The sample has more than 65,000 distinct CDR3 sequences, around 6.2% seen once. This receptor was obtained from a man younger than 35 who received the YFV17D yellow fever vaccine. J is TRBJ2-2 and V is TRBV18; D remains ambiguous. Sequenced material: CD4+ T cells sorted from PBMCs, taken more than 13 days after the first yellow fever vaccination. DNA for the CDR3: TGTGCCAGCTCCGAGACACTTTACACCGGGGAGCTGTTTTTT. This translates into CASSETLYTGELFF.